Listed here are 24 T cell receptor beta chains from one sample, sequenced in a study of cytomegalovirus exposure and HLA in healthy donors. Assay: immunoSEQ multiplex PCR; the TCRdb copy retains only in-frame clones and omits some. The data contain about 73,000 clones, roughly 95% of them singletons. The sample taken for sequencing was PBMCs. Source of these receptors: a man younger than 30 in good health and CMV-seronegative.

The chain carries TRBV2 and TRBJ1-2, with 7 bases matching TRBD1. There are 17 residues in the CDR3. V gave up 3 bases and J gave up 1 base; unmatched junction bases: 11. Germline CDR1 is SNHLY and CDR2 is FYNNEI. The CDR3 region has the DNA TGTGCCAGCAGTGATGAGGGACAGATATCCTATAACTATGGCTACACCTTC. Its translation: CASSDEGQISYNYGYTF.

V usage is TRBV9 and J usage is TRBJ1-3, with D unclear. This CDR3 has 13 amino acids. V was trimmed by 7 bases and J by 4 bases, leaving 12 bases between them. Germline V CDR1 and CDR2: SGDLS, YYNGEE. The chain's CDR3 is CASQSIRGNTIYF. The CDR3 nucleotides read TGTGCCAGCCAAAGCATCAGGGGAAACACCATATATTTT.

V is TRBV6-1 and J is TRBJ2-2; tentatively, D is TRBD2 (5 bases). Germline V gene lookup returns CDR1 MNHNS and CDR2 SASEGT. The CDR3 length is 12 residues. V was cut by 6 bases and J by 6 bases, with 8 bases left in between. The CDR3 region is CASRDGAGELFF. CDR3 in DNA: TGTGCCAGCAGGGACGGGGCCGGGGAGCTGTTTTTT.

The chain combines TRBV18 with TRBJ1-1, with D unclear. Looked up from germline, CDR1 is KGHSH and CDR2 is LQKENI. The CDR3 consists of 13 residues. Trimming shortened V by 6 bases and J by 8 bases, and 16 bases separated the two germline ends. This CDR3 is CASSPPAGREAFF. The CDR3 nucleotides are TGTGCCAGCTCCCCTCCGGCCGGGAGGGAAGCTTTCTTT.

The chain links TRBV19 to TRBJ2-5; 8 bases are shared with TRBD1. CDR1 is LNHDA, CDR2 SQIVND, per germline (reference sequence). J was trimmed by 4 bases and V by 6 bases; bases with no gene match: 10. The CDR3 is 15 amino acids. Written as DNA, the CDR3 is TGTGCCAGTAGGGCCCTCGCGACAGGGGCAGAGACCCAGTACTTC. This encodes CASRALATGAETQYF. Variable domain in full (rest from reference TRBV19 and TRBJ2-5): DGGITQSPKYLFRKEGQNVTLSCEQNLNHDAMYWYRQDPGQGLRLIYYSQIVNDFQKGDIAEGYSVSREKKESFPLTVTSAQKNPTAFYLCASRALATGAETQYFGPGTRLLVL.

The chain employs TRBV9 and TRBJ2-1; 8 positions agree with TRBD1. CDR1 SGDLS and CDR2 YYNGEE come from the germline V gene. Germline trimming cut 2 bases from V and 0 bases from J; bases unmatched to any gene: 7. The CDR3 extends over 17 amino acids. CDR3 nucleotide sequence: TGTGCCAGCAGCGTTTGGGACAGGCCCAGCTCCTACAATGAGCAGTTCTTC. This encodes CASSVWDRPSSYNEQFF.

The chain combines TRBV7-2 with TRBJ1-5, with 7 positions matching TRBD1. Trimming took 7 bases from V and 7 from J; bases not matched to a gene: 7. From germline, CDR1 is SGHTA and CDR2 FQGNSA. CDR3 length: 13 amino acids. The DNA of the CDR3 is TGTGCCAGCACCGTACAGGGGAGACAGCCCCAGCATTTT. Residues: CASTVQGRQPQHF. Filled out from reference TRBV7-2 and TRBJ1-5, the complete variable domain reads GAGVSQSPSNKVTEKGKDVELRCDPISGHTALYWYRQSLGQGLEFLIYFQGNSAPDKSGLPSDRFSAERTGGSVSTLTIQRTQQEDSAVYLCASTVQGRQPQHFGDGTRLSIL.

In nucleotides, the CDR3 is TGTGCCAGCAGGGGAGGGGGGAAAGAGACCCAGTACTTC. This sequence encodes CASRGGGKETQYF. J is TRBJ2-5 and V is TRBV27; D is possibly TRBD2 (7 bases). Trimming took off 6 bases at V and 3 bases at J, with 11 bases between the two ends. Germline CDR1 is MNHEY and CDR2 is SMNVEV (reference sequence). This CDR3 region has 13 residues.

The chain combines TRBV15 with TRBJ1-3; no clear D. Germline values: CDR1 LNHNV, CDR2 YYDKDF (reference sequence). Deletions cut 0 bases from V and 2 bases from J, with 8 bases between. This CDR3 has 15 amino acids. CDR3 sequence (DNA): TGTGCCACCAGCAGAGATCGGGGAACTGGAAACACCATATATTTT. Translated: CATSRDRGTGNTIYF.

The chain couples TRBV19 to TRBJ1-4; possibly TRBD1 for D (6 bases). V dropped 5 bases and J dropped 3 bases, with 16 bases sitting between them. From germline, CDR1 is LNHDA and CDR2 SQIVND (reference sequence). The CDR3 is 16 amino acids. The DNA of the CDR3 is TGTGCCAGTAGTCCGGGGGGGCTAGTAGCTAATGAAAAACTGTTTTTT. This encodes CASSPGGLVANEKLFF.

This chain joins TRBV5-8 and TRBJ2-5, with 7 nucleotides matching TRBD2. Germline-derived CDR1 and CDR2 are SGHTS and YDEGEE. The J segment lost 4 bases and the V segment lost 6 bases, leaving 9 bases of the junction unmatched. The CDR3 covers 14 residues. CDR3 sequence: CASNLGGGTETQYF. The CDR3 bases are TGTGCCAGCAACCTGGGCGGGGGAACAGAGACCCAGTACTTC.

Details on this clone: The junction does not match germline at one end; this may be a read error. The rearrangement joins TRBV7-2 to TRBJ1-4; D call uncertain. CDR1 is SGHTA and CDR2 is FQGNSA in the germline V gene. The CDR3 is 15 amino acids. The CDR3: CASSLSRASKEKLFF. CDR3 DNA: TGTGCCAGCAGCCTCTCGAGGGCTTCTAAGGAAAAACTGTTTTTT.

This rearrangement joins TRBV18 to TRBJ2-3; D might be TRBD2 (6 bases). Germline lookup yields CDR1 KGHSH and CDR2 LQKENI. Trimming cost V 4 bases and J 14 bases, with 22 bases left between them. This CDR3 is built from 14 residues. DNA of the CDR3: TGTGCCAGCTCACTGGGGACTGAGGTCCACGCTCGGTATTTT. Residues: CASSLGTEVHARYF.

The V call is TRBV2, the J call TRBJ1-1; D is undetermined. Trimming took 5 bases from V and 0 from J, leaving 7 bases between them. The CDR3 covers 13 residues. Germline loops: CDR1 SNHLY, CDR2 FYNNEI. CDR3 in amino acids: CASSIDMNTEAFF. The CDR3 DNA follows: TGTGCCAGCAGTATAGACATGAACACTGAAGCTTTCTTT.

V and J are TRBV6-5 and TRBJ1-2; possibly TRBD1 for D (5 bases). V was clipped by 0 bases and J by 0 bases, with 8 bases between them. This CDR3 is 15 amino acids long. The V gene's germline CDR1 is MNHEY and CDR2 SVGAGI. The CDR3: CASSYSKTANYGYTF. The CDR3 DNA reads TGTGCCAGCAGTTACTCGAAGACAGCTAACTATGGCTACACCTTC.

This clone turned up a few times. The chain has TRBV30 and TRBJ2-3, with 16 positions matching TRBD2. V lost 5 bases, J lost 1 base, and 12 bases stayed unmatched. Germline loops: CDR1 GTSNPN, CDR2 SVGIG (reference sequence). The CDR3 length is 19 residues. CDR3 in amino acids: CAWSKPGLAGGRGTDTQYF. CDR3 DNA sequence: TGTGCCTGGTCAAAACCGGGACTAGCGGGGGGGCGGGGCACAGATACGCAGTATTTT.

V is TRBV28 and J is TRBJ1-1; maybe TRBD1 (5 bases). Deletions cut 7 bases from V and 6 bases from J, with 12 bases between. From germline, CDR1 is MDHEN and CDR2 SYDVKM. The CDR3 has 12 residues. As DNA, the CDR3 is TGTGCCAGCAAGAGGGGAGGCTCTGAAGCTTTCTTT. Protein: CASKRGGSEAFF.

This chain connects TRBV28 to TRBJ2-1, with D possibly matching TRBD2 (8 bases). V dropped 6 bases and J dropped 0 bases, with 24 bases sitting between them. From germline, CDR1 is MDHEN and CDR2 SYDVKM. The length of the CDR3 is 19 residues. DNA for the CDR3: TGTGCCAGCAGCCGGGGGGGACAGAGGGATCCCAGCTCCTACAATGAGCAGTTCTTC. It is translated as CASSRGGQRDPSSYNEQFF.

V and J are TRBV11-2 and TRBJ2-1; D not resolved. Trimming cost V 1 base and J 5 bases, with 21 bases left between them. The CDR3 is 18 amino acids. From germline, CDR1 is SGHAT and CDR2 FQNNGV. The chain's CDR3 is CASSLGDMVALEHNEQFF. CDR3 DNA: TGTGCCAGCAGCTTAGGCGACATGGTGGCACTGGAACACAATGAGCAGTTCTTC.

The chain links TRBV6-1 to TRBJ1-5; TRBD1 matches 8 bases. Trimming cost V 6 bases and J 5 bases; bases outside gene matches: 6. Germline V CDR1 and CDR2: MNHNS, SASEGT. This CDR3 is 14 amino acids long. CDR3 DNA sequence: TGTGCCAGCAGAGGACAGGGAGGGGATCAGCCCCAGCATTTT. It yields the protein CASRGQGGDQPQHF.

This clone was found once. The V gene is TRBV29-1, the J gene TRBJ2-7; TRBD1 matches 9 bases. Germline loops: CDR1 SQVTM, CDR2 ANQGSEA. This CDR3 spans 15 amino acids. Trimming at V came to 5 bases and at J to 2 bases, leaving 10 bases not matched to a gene. The DNA of the CDR3 is TGCAGCGTTATATTCCGGGACAGGGCAACCTACGAGCAGTACTTC. Amino acids: CSVIFRDRATYEQYF.

The chain uses TRBV7-2 and TRBJ2-1; D might be TRBD2 (7 bases). The CDR3 length is 15 residues. V was clipped by 2 bases and J by 5 bases, with 13 bases between them. CDR1 is SGHTA and CDR2 is FQGNSA in the germline V gene. The DNA of the CDR3 is TGTGCCAGCAGCTTATGGGGGGGGCCTGACAATGAGCAGTTCTTC. It yields the protein CASSLWGGPDNEQFF.

This clone was seen more than once but under ten times. The junction and the germline gene differ at one end; a read error may be behind it. J is TRBJ2-7 and V is TRBV2, with TRBD1 identical over 10 bases. The CDR3 has 11 residues. Per the germline V gene, CDR1 is SNHLY and CDR2 is FYNNEI. This CDR3 is CASSGDRGHHF. In nucleotides, the CDR3 is TGTGCCAGCAGTGGGGACAGGGGTCATCACTTC.

The gene calls are TRBV29-1 and TRBJ2-2; no definite D call. The CDR3 runs 13 residues. V was trimmed by 3 bases and J by 3 bases, leaving 8 bases between them. Germline V gene lookup returns CDR1 SQVTM and CDR2 ANQGSEA. CDR3 sequence reads: CSVDPQDTGELFF. The CDR3 nucleotides read TGCAGCGTTGACCCCCAGGACACCGGGGAGCTGTTTTTT.